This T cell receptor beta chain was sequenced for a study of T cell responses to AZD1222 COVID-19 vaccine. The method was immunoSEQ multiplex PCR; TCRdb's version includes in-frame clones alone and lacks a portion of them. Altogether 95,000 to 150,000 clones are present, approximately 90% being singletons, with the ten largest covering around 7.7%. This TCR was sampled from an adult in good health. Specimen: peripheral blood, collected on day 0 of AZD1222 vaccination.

CDR3 nucleotide sequence: TGTGCCAGCAGCTGGACTAGCGGGGCCTACCGCACAGATACGCAGTATTTT. Protein sequence: CASSWTSGAYRTDTQYF. The J gene is TRBJ2-3, the V gene TRBV7-9; TRBD2 aligns across 12 bases. V shed 4 bases, J shed 1 base, and the junction held 6 bases outside the gene matches. Looked up from germline, CDR1 is SEHNR and CDR2 is FQNEAQ (reference sequence). This CDR3 comprises 17 residues.